This record covers a single T cell receptor (beta chain). What it binds is not known. Investigators profiled TCR beta VDJ and CDR3 from genomic DNA template. Each CDR3 protein gets one entry after TCRdb re-called the reads with MiXCR. This sample has about 190,000 distinct CDR3 sequences, with less than 70% found just once. The data were obtained in a study of CD8+CD57+ T cells in acquired aplastic anemia. Across the whole study: Mean DNA quantity obtained from sorted CD4+ and CD8+ cells was approximately 3 ug. For CD4+ cells, healthy donors had an average of approximately 10 million reads.

The CDR3 extends over 13 amino acids. The V gene lost 1 base and the J gene lost 11 bases, with 16 bases spanning the gap. Germline V gene sequence: CDR1 SGHNT, CDR2 YYREEE (reference sequence). Study-wide findings and caveats: Patients showed no significant difference from controls in CD8+ Simpson's diversity. Patients and controls shared 25 to 30 CD8+ CDR3 sequences.

The sequence was collected from a human donor in good health, serving as a control. The specimen was sorted CD4+, CD8+, or CD8+CD57+ T cells (not recorded which) from PBMCs. The V gene is TRBV5-4, the J gene TRBJ2-7, with D perhaps TRBD1 (6 bases). The CDR3 spells CASSLRGSFGEYF. The DNA for the CDR3 is TGTGCCAGCAGCTTGAGGGGGTCATTCGGGGAGTACTTC.